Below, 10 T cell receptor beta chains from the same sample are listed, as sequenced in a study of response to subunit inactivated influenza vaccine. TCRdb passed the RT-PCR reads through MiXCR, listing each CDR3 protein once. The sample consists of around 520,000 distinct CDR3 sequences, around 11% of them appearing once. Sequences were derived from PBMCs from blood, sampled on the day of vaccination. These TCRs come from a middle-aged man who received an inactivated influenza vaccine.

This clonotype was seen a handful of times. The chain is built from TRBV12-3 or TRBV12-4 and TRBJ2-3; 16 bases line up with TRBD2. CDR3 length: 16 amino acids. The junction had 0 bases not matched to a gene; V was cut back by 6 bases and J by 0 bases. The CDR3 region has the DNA TGTGCCAGCAGGGGACTAGCGGGGGGGAGCACAGATACGCAGTATTTT. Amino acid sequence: CASRGLAGGSTDTQYF.

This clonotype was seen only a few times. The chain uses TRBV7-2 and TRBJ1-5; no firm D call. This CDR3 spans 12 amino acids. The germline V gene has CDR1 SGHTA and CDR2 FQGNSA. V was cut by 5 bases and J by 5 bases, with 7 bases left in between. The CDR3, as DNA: TGTGCCAGCAGCCCCGGGCATCAGCCCCAGCATTTT. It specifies CASSPGHQPQHF.

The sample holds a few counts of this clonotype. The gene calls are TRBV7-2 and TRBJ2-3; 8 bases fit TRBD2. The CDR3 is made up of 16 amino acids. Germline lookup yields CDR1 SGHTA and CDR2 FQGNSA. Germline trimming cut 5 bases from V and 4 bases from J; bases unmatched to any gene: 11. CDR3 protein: CASSPTSGGTADTQYF. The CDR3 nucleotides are TGTGCCAGCAGCCCTACTAGCGGCGGGACCGCAGATACGCAGTATTTT.

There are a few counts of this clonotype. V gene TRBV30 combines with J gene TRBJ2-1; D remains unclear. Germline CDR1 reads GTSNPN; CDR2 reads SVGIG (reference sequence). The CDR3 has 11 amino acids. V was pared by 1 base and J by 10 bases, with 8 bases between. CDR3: CAWSDQVEQFF. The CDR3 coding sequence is TGTGCCTGGAGTGACCAGGTGGAGCAGTTCTTC.

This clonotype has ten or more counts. This CDR3 is CASSPGTSYYNEQFF. CDR3 sequence (DNA): TGTGCCAGCAGTCCCGGGACTAGCTACTACAATGAGCAGTTCTTC. This rearrangement joins TRBV2 to TRBJ2-1; TRBD2 aligns across 9 bases. The CDR3 covers 15 residues. The V gene end was trimmed by 5 bases and the J gene end by 3 bases; junction bases not matched to a gene: 5. Per germline, CDR1 SNHLY and CDR2 FYNNEI.

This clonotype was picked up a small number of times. The CDR3 DNA is TGTGCCAGCAGCTTCCTCGGACAGACAGACTTTTATCAGCCCCAGCATTTT. It codes for CASSFLGQTDFYQPQHF. The genes are TRBV6-2 or TRBV6-3 and TRBJ1-5, with D possibly being TRBD1 (6 bases). The V gene's germline CDR1 is MNHEY and CDR2 SVGEGT. V lost 6 bases and J 5 bases, leaving 23 bases between the germline ends. There are 17 residues in the CDR3.

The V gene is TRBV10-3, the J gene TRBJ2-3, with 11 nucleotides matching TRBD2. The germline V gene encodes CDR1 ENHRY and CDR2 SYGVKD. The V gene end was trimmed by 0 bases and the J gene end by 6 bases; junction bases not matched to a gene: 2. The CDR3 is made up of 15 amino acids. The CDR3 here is CAISESPSGRDTQYF. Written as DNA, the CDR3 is TGTGCCATCAGTGAGTCTCCTAGCGGGAGGGATACGCAGTATTTT.

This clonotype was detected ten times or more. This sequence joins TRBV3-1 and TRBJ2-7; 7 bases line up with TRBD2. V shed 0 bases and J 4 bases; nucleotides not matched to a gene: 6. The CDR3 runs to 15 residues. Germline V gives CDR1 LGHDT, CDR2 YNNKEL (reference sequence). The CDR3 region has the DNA TGTGCCAGCAGCCAAGAAAGAGCGGGGCATTACGAGCAGTACTTC. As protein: CASSQERAGHYEQYF.

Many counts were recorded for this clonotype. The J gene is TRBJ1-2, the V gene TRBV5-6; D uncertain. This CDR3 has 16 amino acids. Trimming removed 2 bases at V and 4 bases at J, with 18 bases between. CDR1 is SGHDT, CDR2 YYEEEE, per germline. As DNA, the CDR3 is TGTGCCAGCAGCTTCGGTAGGGCGCGGGGATCCTATGGCTACACCTTC. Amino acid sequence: CASSFGRARGSYGYTF.

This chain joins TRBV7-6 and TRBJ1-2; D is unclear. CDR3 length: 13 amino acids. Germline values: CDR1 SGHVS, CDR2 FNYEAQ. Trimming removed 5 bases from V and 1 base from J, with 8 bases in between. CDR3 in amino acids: CASSGVDNYGYTF. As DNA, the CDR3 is TGTGCCAGCAGCGGGGTCGATAACTATGGCTACACCTTC.